This T cell receptor beta chain was profiled in a study of blood T cell repertoires in COVID-19. Study-wide context: Sample material is recorded as cDNA or gDNA derived from T cells, B-cell-depleted T cells, or PBMCs.

The age range of participants was about 18 to 100 years, with residence in approximately 25 US areas. Assignment of participants to cohorts was predicated upon participant-reported clinical history. Shortly before study entry, within 2 weeks, exposed participants had met a COVID-19 case. This CDR3 comprises 14 residues. The V gene's germline CDR1 is SGHTA and CDR2 FQGNSA. The trim removed 5 bases at V and 5 bases at J, leaving 8 bases unmatched. The method was immunoSEQ multiplex PCR; TCRdb's version includes in-frame clones alone and lacks a portion of them. The sample has roughly 230,000 clones, more than 75% seen once; the top ten hold about 6.2%.

V and J are TRBV7-2 and TRBJ1-1, with 7 bases identical to TRBD1. The TCR originated in a woman between 45 and 60 years old who had been exposed to COVID-19. The sequenced sample was PBMCs or T cells enriched from blood (not recorded which). The CDR3 region is CASSAIQGVTEAFF. Written as DNA, the CDR3 is TGTGCCAGCAGCGCTATTCAGGGGGTAACTGAAGCTTTCTTT.